The clone carrying this T cell receptor (beta chain) was counted a few times. Time point of the sample: patch test 2, 6 weeks after DPC sensitization. Treatment given: therapeutic diphenylcyclopropenone sensitization with weekly scalp DPC. This sample is drawn from a study of human T cells and chemical hapten exposure. Within the library, unique molecular identifiers were attached to each individual cDNA molecule. MiXCR, run by TCRdb on the RACE reads, gives a single entry per CDR3 protein. The table records about 140,000 distinct CDR3 sequences, 10% to 15% of them present only once. Source: whole blood, taken in connection with sensitization to the hapten diphenylcyclopropenone (DPC). This sequence originates from a woman aged 50 to 65 with alopecia areata. Some clones in this sample may be carry-over from other donors' samples.

The CDR3 sequence: CASSPPRQGGGEQFF. CDR3 coding DNA: TGTGCCAGCAGCCCCCCGCGACAGGGGGGTGGTGAGCAGTTCTTC. The chain carries TRBV6-2 or TRBV6-3 and TRBJ2-1; 9 positions match TRBD1. Germline V lookup: CDR1 MNHEY, CDR2 SVGEGT. Trimming removed 6 bases from V and 9 bases from J; junction bases left unmatched: 12. The CDR3 spans 15 residues.